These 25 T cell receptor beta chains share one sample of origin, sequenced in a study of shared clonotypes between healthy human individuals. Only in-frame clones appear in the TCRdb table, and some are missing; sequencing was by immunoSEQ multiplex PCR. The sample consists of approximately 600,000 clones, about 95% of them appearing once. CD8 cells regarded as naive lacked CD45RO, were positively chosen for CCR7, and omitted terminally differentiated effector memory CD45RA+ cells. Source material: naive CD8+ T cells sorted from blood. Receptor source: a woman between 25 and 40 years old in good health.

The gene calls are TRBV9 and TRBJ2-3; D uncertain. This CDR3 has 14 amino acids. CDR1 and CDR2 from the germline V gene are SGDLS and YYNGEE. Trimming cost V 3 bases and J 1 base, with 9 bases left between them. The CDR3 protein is CASSGVFGTDTQYF. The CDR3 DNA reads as TGTGCCAGCAGCGGGGTTTTCGGCACAGATACGCAGTATTTT.

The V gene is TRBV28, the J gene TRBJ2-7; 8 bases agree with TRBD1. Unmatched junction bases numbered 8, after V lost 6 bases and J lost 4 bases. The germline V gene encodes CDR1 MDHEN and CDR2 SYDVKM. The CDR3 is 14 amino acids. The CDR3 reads CASSSTGAKYEQYF. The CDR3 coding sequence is TGTGCCAGCAGCTCGACAGGGGCAAAATACGAGCAGTACTTC.

The CDR3 here is CASGEIYEQYF. The CDR3 DNA sequence: TGTGCCAGCGGGGAAATCTACGAGCAGTACTTC. V gene TRBV7-9 combines with J gene TRBJ2-7; no reliable D call. From germline, CDR1 is SEHNR and CDR2 FQNEAQ (reference sequence). The CDR3 totals 11 residues. Between the trimmed V and J ends, which lost 8 bases and 3 bases, there was a span of 8 bases.

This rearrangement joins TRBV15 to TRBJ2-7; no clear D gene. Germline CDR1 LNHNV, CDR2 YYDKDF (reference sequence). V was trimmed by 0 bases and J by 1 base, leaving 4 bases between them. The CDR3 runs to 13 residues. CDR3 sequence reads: CATSRDGSYEQYF. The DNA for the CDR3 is TGTGCCACCAGCAGAGATGGTTCCTACGAGCAGTACTTC.

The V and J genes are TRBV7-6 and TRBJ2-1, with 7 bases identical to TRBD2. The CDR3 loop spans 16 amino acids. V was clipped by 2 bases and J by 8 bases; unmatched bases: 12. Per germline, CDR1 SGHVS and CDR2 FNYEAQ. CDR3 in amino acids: CASSLIGAGEGHEQFF. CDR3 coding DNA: TGTGCCAGCAGCTTAATCGGGGCGGGAGAGGGCCATGAGCAGTTCTTC.

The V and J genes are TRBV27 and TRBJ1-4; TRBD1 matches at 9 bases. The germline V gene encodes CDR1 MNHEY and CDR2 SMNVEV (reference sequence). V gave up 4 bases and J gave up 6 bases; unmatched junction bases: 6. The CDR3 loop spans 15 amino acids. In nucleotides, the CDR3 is TGTGCCAGCAGTTCATGGACAGGGGCGGATGAAAAACTGTTTTTT. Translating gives CASSSWTGADEKLFF.

CDR3 sequence: CATSRGRDLPSGANVLTF. The CDR3 DNA is TGTGCCACCAGCAGAGGGAGGGACCTCCCCTCTGGGGCCAACGTCCTGACTTTC. The chain links TRBV15 to TRBJ2-6, with a possible D match to TRBD2 (6 bases). The CDR3 covers 18 residues. The germline CDR1 and CDR2 sequences are LNHNV and YYDKDF (reference sequence). V lost 1 base and J 0 bases, leaving 13 bases between the germline ends.

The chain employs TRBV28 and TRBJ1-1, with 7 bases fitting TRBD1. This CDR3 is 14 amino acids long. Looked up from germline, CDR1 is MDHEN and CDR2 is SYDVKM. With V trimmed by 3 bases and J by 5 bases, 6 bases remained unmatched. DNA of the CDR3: TGTGCCAGCAGTTTTAGACAGGGTGGTACTGAAGCTTTCTTT. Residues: CASSFRQGGTEAFF.

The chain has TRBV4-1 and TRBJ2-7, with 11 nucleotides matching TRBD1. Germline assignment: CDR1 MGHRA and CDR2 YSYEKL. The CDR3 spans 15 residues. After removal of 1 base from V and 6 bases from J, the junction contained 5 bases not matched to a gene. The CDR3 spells CASSQVGQGDAEQYF. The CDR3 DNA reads TGCGCCAGCAGCCAAGTGGGACAGGGGGACGCCGAGCAGTACTTC.

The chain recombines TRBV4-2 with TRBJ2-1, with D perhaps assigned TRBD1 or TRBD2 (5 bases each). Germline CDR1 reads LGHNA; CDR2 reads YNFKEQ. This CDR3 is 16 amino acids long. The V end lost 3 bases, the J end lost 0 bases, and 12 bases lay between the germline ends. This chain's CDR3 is CASSHTPGSSYNEQFF. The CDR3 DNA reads TGTGCCAGCAGCCATACCCCAGGGAGCTCCTACAATGAGCAGTTCTTC.

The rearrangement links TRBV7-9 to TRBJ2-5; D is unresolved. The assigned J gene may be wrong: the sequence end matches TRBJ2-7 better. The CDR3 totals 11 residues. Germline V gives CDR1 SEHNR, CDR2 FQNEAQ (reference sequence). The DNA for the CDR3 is TGTGCCAGCAGCGAATCCTACGAGCAGTACTTC. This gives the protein CASSESYEQYF.

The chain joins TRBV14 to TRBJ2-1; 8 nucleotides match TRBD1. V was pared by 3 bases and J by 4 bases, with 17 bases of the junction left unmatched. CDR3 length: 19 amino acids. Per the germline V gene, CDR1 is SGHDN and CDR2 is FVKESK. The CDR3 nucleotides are TGTGCCAGCAGCCAGGTCCGGACAGGGAGCCGACTTCTATACAATGAGCAGTTCTTC. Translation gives CASSQVRTGSRLLYNEQFF.

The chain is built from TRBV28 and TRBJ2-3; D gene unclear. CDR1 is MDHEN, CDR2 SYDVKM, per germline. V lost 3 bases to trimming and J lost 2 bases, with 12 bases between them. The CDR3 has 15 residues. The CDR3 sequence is CASSFSSANTDTQYF. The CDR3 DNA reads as TGTGCCAGCAGTTTTTCGAGCGCCAACACAGATACGCAGTATTTT.

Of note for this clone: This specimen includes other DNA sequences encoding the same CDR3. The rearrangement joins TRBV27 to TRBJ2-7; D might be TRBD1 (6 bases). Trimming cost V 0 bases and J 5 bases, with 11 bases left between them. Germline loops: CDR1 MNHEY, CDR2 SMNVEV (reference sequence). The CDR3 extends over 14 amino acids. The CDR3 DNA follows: TGTGCCAGCAGTTTATCGGCAGGGGCGGACGAGCAGTACTTC. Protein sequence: CASSLSAGADEQYF.

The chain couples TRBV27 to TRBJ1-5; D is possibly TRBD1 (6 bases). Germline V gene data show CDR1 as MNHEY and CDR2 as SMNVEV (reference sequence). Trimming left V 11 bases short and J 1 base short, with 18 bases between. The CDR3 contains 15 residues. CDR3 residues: CAAGQLPLSNQPQHF. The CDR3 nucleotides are TGTGCCGCAGGACAGCTCCCCCTGAGCAATCAGCCCCAGCATTTT.

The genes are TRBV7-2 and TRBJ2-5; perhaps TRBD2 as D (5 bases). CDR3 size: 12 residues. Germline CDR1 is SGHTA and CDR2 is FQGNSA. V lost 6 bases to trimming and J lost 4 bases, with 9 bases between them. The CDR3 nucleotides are TGTGCCAGCAGACCGGCGGGAGAGACCCAGTACTTC. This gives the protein CASRPAGETQYF.

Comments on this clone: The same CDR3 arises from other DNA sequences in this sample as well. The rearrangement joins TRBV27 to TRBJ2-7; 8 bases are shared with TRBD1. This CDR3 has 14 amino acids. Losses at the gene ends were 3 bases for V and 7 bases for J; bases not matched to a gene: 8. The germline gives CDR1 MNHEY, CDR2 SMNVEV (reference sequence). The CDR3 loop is CASSLGQGAREQYF. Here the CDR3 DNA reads TGTGCCAGCAGTTTGGGGCAGGGGGCGCGGGAGCAGTACTTC.

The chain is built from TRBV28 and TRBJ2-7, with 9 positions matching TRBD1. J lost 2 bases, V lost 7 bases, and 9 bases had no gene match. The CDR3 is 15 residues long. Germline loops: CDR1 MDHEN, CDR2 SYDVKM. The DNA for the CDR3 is TGTGCCAGCACCTTACCGGGACAGGGCCCCTACGAGCAGTACTTC. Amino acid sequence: CASTLPGQGPYEQYF.

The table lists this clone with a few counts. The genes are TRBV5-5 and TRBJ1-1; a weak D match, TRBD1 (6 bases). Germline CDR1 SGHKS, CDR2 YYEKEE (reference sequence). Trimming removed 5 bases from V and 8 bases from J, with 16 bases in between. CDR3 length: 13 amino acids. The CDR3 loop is CASRPRGTKEAFF. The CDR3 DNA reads TGTGCCAGCAGACCTAGGGGGACTAAGGAAGCTTTCTTT.

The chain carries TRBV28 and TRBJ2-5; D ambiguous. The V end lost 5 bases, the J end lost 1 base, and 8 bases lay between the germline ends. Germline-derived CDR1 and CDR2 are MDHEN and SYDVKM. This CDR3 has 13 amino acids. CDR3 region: CASSQTLQETQYF. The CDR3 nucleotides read TGTGCCAGCAGTCAAACCCTCCAAGAGACCCAGTACTTC.

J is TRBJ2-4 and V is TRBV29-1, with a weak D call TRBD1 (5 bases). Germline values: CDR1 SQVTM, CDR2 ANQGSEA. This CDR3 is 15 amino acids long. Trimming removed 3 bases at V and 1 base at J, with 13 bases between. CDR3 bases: TGCAGCGTTGAGTCATCCGGACATGCCAAAAACATTCAGTACTTC. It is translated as CSVESSGHAKNIQYF. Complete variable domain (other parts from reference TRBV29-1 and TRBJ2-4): SAVISQKPSRDICQRGTSLTIQCQVDSQVTMMFWYRQQPGQSLTLIATANQGSEATYESGFVIDKFPISRPNLTFSTLTVSNMSPEDSSIYLCSVESSGHAKNIQYFGAGTRLSVL.

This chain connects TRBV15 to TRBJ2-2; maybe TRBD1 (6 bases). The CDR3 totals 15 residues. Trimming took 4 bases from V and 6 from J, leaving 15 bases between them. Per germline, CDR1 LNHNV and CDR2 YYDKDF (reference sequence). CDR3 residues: CATSTRDNMPGELFF. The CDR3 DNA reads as TGTGCCACCAGCACCCGGGACAATATGCCCGGGGAGCTGTTTTTT.

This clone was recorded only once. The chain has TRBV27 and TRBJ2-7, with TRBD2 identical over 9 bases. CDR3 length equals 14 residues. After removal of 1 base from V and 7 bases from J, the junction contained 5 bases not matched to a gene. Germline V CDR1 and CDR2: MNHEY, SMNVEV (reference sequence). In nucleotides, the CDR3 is TGTGCCAGCAGTTTATTTAGCGGGAGTCTGGAGCAGTACTTC. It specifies CASSLFSGSLEQYF.

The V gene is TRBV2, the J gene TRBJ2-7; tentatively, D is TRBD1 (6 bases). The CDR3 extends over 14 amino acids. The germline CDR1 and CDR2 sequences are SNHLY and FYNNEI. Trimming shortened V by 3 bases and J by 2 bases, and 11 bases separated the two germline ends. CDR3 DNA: TGTGCCAGCAGTGAGACAGGACCCCCCTACGAGCAGTACTTC. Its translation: CASSETGPPYEQYF.

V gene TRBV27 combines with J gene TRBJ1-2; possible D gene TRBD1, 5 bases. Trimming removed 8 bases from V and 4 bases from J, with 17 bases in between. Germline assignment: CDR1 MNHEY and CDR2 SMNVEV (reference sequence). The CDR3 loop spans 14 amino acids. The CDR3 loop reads CASGSGGDFYGYTF. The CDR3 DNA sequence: TGTGCCAGCGGATCGGGGGGGGACTTCTATGGCTACACCTTC.